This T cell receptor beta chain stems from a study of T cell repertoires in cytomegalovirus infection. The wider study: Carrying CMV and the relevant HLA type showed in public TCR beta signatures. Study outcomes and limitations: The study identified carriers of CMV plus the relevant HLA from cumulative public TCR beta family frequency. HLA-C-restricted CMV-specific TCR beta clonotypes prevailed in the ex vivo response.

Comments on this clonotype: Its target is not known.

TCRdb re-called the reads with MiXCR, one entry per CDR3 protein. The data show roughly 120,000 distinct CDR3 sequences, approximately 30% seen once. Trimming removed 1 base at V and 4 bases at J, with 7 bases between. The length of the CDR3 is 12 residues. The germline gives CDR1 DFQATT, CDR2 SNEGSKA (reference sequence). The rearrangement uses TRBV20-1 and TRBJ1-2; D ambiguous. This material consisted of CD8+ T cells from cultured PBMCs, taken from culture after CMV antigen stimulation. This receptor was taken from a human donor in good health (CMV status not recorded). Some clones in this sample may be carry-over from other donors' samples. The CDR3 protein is CSARVASYGYTF. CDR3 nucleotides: TGCAGTGCTAGAGTGGCCTCCTATGGCTACACCTTC.